Listed below are T cell receptor beta chains from one sample, sequenced in a study of cytomegalovirus exposure and HLA in healthy donors. Libraries were prepared by immunoSEQ multiplex PCR; TCRdb keeps only in-frame clonotypes and omits some of them. The sample carries around 140,000 clones, about two thirds recorded once. The material sequenced was PBMCs. The receptor source for this set is a woman aged 40-49 years in good health and CMV-seronegative. Each CDR3 is given with its conserved first and last residue. D genes are given only for firm matches. Where a row states a size, it is once, few, many or the class of an expanded clone; other rows omit it.

TRBV28	TRBJ1-2	.	.	TGTGCCAGCAGTCTCGGACACATTAACTATGGCTACACCTTC	CASSLGHINYGYTF
TRBV19	TRBJ1-1	.	few	TGTGCCAGTACTCTGGGCATTTCGAACACTGAAGCTTTCTTT	CASTLGISNTEAFF
TRBV27	TRBJ1-2	.	once	TGTGCCAGCAGTTTATCGGCCAGGGGCCACTATGGCTACACCTTC	CASSLSARGHYGYTF
TRBV6-1	TRBJ2-7	TRBD2	.	TGTGCCAGCATTCGGACTAGCGGGTCGTACGAGCAGTACTTC	CASIRTSGSYEQYF
TRBV30	TRBJ1-4	TRBD1	few	TGTGCCTGGGACAGGGGGTTGCGGGAAAAACTGTTTTTT	CAWDRGLREKLFF
TRBV7-2	TRBJ1-5	.	few	TGTGCCAGCAGCTCATGGGAGCATCAGCCCCAGCATTTT	CASSSWEHQPQHF
TRBV30	TRBJ2-7	.	.	TGTGCCTGGAGGGAGCAGGGAAGGGCCAACGAGCAGTACTTC	CAWREQGRANEQYF
TRBV28	TRBJ2-2	.	few	TGTGCCAGCGGCTTTTTGGCGGGGGCCCCCGGGGAGCTGTTTTTT	CASGFLAGAPGELFF
TRBV2	TRBJ2-7	.	.	TGTGCCAGCAGTGAACAGGGTTACGAGCAGTACTTC	CASSEQGYEQYF
TRBV5-1	TRBJ2-5	TRBD1	few	TGCGCCAGCAGCATGGGACAGGGGGAGGAGACCCAGTACTTC	CASSMGQGEETQYF
TRBV7-2	TRBJ2-7	.	.	TGTGCCAGCAGCTTAATACTATTGGACAGCCAGCAGTACTTC	CASSLILLDSQQYF
TRBV4-1	TRBJ2-7	TRBD1	once	TGCGCCAGCAGCCTTTCCGGACAGGGAGGATCCCACGAGCAGTACTTC	CASSLSGQGGSHEQYF
TRBV30	TRBJ1-1	.	.	TGTGCCTGGTGGGCCCTAGGGGACACTGAAGCTTTCTTT	CAWWALGDTEAFF
TRBV28	TRBJ2-3	.	.	TGTGCCAGCAGTTTAGCTAGGTATACGCAGTATTTT	CASSLARYTQYF
TRBV6-1	TRBJ1-2	TRBD1	.	TGTGCCAGCAGTGGCAGGGGGACAGGGGAGTTTAACTATGGCTACACCTTC	CASSGRGTGEFNYGYTF
TRBV18	TRBJ1-2	TRBD1	few	TGTGCCAGCTCACCCTCCGGGACAGGGGGAGGAGGCTACACCTTC	CASSPSGTGGGGYTF
TRBV5-1	TRBJ2-7	TRBD2	.	TGCGCCAGCAGCTTGGCTGTGGGGGGGGGCTCCTACGAGCAGTACTTC	CASSLAVGGGSYEQYF
TRBV4-1	TRBJ2-5	TRBD2	.	TGCGCCAGCAGCGACTCCCCTAGCGGGAAAGAGACCCAGTACTTC	CASSDSPSGKETQYF
TRBV28	TRBJ1-2	.	few	TGTGCCAGCACCCCGCCGGGGATGAGGAGCAACTATGGCTACACCTTC	CASTPPGMRSNYGYTF
TRBV7-9	TRBJ1-1	.	.	TGTGCCAGCAGCTTGGTGAGAGACAGGGAAGCTTTCTTT	CASSLVRDREAFF
TRBV6-1	TRBJ1-4	TRBD1	.	TGTGCCAGCAGTATAGGGACAGGTGGTGAAAAACTGTTTTTT	CASSIGTGGEKLFF
TRBV5-1	TRBJ1-2	.	few	TGCGCCAGCAGCTGGTCCGGGACTCACTATAACTATGGCTACACCTTC	CASSWSGTHYNYGYTF
TRBV18	TRBJ1-1	.	once	TGTGCCAGCTCACCACGCTTGACAGAACTTAACCCCATCTTT	CASSPRLTELNPIF
TRBV5-4	TRBJ1-1	.	few	TGTGCCAGCAGCCCTACCCTCGACAGGAACACTGAAGCTTTCTTT	CASSPTLDRNTEAFF
TRBV5-1	TRBJ2-7	TRBD2	few	TGCGCCAGCAGCGGGACTAGCGGGGGTGGCGAGCAGTACTTC	CASSGTSGGGEQYF
TRBV19	TRBJ1-2	TRBD1	.	TGTGCCACTGTCAGGGGGCGCGGTGGCTACACCTTC	CATVRGRGGYTF
TRBV9	TRBJ2-7	TRBD1	few	TGTGCCAGCAGCACCCGCCGGGACAGCCCTGATTTGGGGGAGCAGTACTTC	CASSTRRDSPDLGEQYF
TRBV18	TRBJ2-2	TRBD1	.	TGTGCCAGCTCACCCCCGACAGGGTTGGGAACCGGGGAGCTGTTTTTT	CASSPPTGLGTGELFF
TRBV9	TRBJ2-1	TRBD1	few	TGTGCCAGCAGCGTAGAAGGGACAGGGGGCAATGAGCAGTTCTTC	CASSVEGTGGNEQFF
TRBV9	TRBJ1-1	.	once	TGTGCCAGCAGCCCCAGACAAGCGAACACTGAAGCTTTCTTT	CASSPRQANTEAFF
TRBV5-5	TRBJ2-7	.	.	TGTGCCAGCAGCCCCTTTGGGGCAAACTCCTACGAGCAGTACTTC	CASSPFGANSYEQYF
TRBV27	TRBJ1-2	TRBD1	once	TGTGCCAGCAGTACCGGACAGGGGGTGCCCGGCTACACCTTC	CASSTGQGVPGYTF
TRBV10-3	TRBJ1-5	TRBD1	.	TGTGCCATCAGTGAGGACAGGGGAAGCAATCAGCCCCAGCATTTT	CAISEDRGSNQPQHF
TRBV6-5	TRBJ2-2	.	.	TGTGCCAGCAGTTACTCGGGGGACTACACCGGGGAGCTGTTTTTT	CASSYSGDYTGELFF
TRBV10-3	TRBJ1-2	TRBD1	.	TGTGCCATCAGTGCGCTGAACAGGGGAGACTATGGCTACACCTTC	CAISALNRGDYGYTF
TRBV2	TRBJ1-3	TRBD1	.	TGTGCCAGCAGTGTGGGACAGAGAAACACCATATATTTT	CASSVGQRNTIYF
TRBV9	TRBJ2-7	.	.	TGTGCCAGCAGCGCCCGACACAGGGATCTCGAGCAGTACTTC	CASSARHRDLEQYF
TRBV5-4	TRBJ2-2	TRBD1	.	TGTGCCAGCAGCTCACAGGGGGCACCGAACACCGGGGAGCTGTTTTTT	CASSSQGAPNTGELFF
TRBV19	TRBJ1-5	TRBD1	.	TGTGCCAGTAACATCAGGGGGCCTTCCAATCAGCCCCAGCATTTT	CASNIRGPSNQPQHF
TRBV5-1	TRBJ2-5	TRBD2	.	TGCGCCAGCAGCTTGGGCGCGACTAGCGGGGCCCTAGAGACCCAGTACTTC	CASSLGATSGALETQYF
TRBV7-6	TRBJ2-5	.	few	TGTGCCAGCAGCTTAGCGCGAGAGACCCAGTACTTC	CASSLARETQYF
TRBV4-3	TRBJ1-2	.	once	TGCGCCAGCAGCTACTCGTCGCGGGGACCGGAAAGTAGTAACTATGGCTACACCTTC	CASSYSSRGPESSNYGYTF
TRBV5-6	TRBJ2-2	.	.	TGTGCCAGCAGCTTGGGGAGGCCGGGGGAGCTGTTTTTT	CASSLGRPGELFF
TRBV18	TRBJ2-7	TRBD2	.	TGTGCCAGCTCACCAGGAGCAGGGCTCAGTCGGGGGGGCGAGCAGTACTTC	CASSPGAGLSRGGEQYF
TRBV6-5	TRBJ2-7	.	.	TGTGCCAGCAGTTATGGGGCGGGGGCCCAAAAGCAGTACTTC	CASSYGAGAQKQYF
TRBV9	TRBJ2-3	.	.	TGTGCCAGCAGCGTAGTACAGGGAGGCACAGATACGCAGTATTTT	CASSVVQGGTDTQYF
TRBV9	TRBJ2-3	.	.	TGTGCCAGCAGCGTGGTCGGGACATCTATCACAGATACGCAGTATTTT	CASSVVGTSITDTQYF
TRBV7-2	TRBJ2-5	.	few	TGTGCCAGCAGCTTAGCGGGGGGTTTGCGAACCTTCCAAGAGACCCAGTACTTC	CASSLAGGLRTFQETQYF
TRBV5-4	TRBJ2-1	TRBD2	.	TGTGCCAGCAGCCCCCGGCTAGCGGGGGGGTACAATGAGCAGTTCTTC	CASSPRLAGGYNEQFF
TRBV9	TRBJ2-2	TRBD2	.	TGTGCCAGCGGGAGCGATAGCGGGGCAATTAACACCGGGGAGCTGTTTTTT	CASGSDSGAINTGELFF
TRBV19	TRBJ1-2	TRBD1	.	TGTGCCAGTTCATCAGGCGGGACAGTTGACGGGGACTATGGCTACACCTTC	CASSSGGTVDGDYGYTF
TRBV6-6	TRBJ1-1	.	once	TGTGCCAGCAGTTCCGGGTCCGCGGTGACTGAAGCTTTCTTT	CASSSGSAVTEAFF
TRBV5-6	TRBJ1-2	.	few	TGTGCCAGCAGCTTGCTGGACAGAGATAACTATGGCTACACCTTC	CASSLLDRDNYGYTF
TRBV27	TRBJ2-7	TRBD1	.	TGTGCCAGCAGTTCCTGGGACAGGGTCTTCGAGCAGTACTTC	CASSSWDRVFEQYF
TRBV19	TRBJ2-1	TRBD1	few	TGTGCCAGTAGGGCCGCAGGGGGATCCTACAATGAGCAGTTCTTC	CASRAAGGSYNEQFF
TRBV19	TRBJ2-3	TRBD2	.	TGTGCCACCTCCCTGCGGGGGGGCACAGATACGCAGTATTTT	CATSLRGGTDTQYF
TRBV15	TRBJ2-7	TRBD2	.	TGTGCCACCAGCATCGAGCGGGGGGCCCCTTACGAGCAGTACTTC	CATSIERGAPYEQYF
TRBV5-1	TRBJ1-5	.	.	TGCGCCAGCAGCTTGGGTGAGATTAGCAATCAGCCCCAGCATTTT	CASSLGEISNQPQHF
TRBV27	TRBJ2-2	TRBD2	once	TGTGCCAGCAGTTTATTGGCGGGGGGGGCCGGGGAGCTGTTTTTT	CASSLLAGGAGELFF